The rows below give T cell receptor beta chains drawn from one sample of a study of OX40 agonist ivuxolimab in advanced cancers. The protocol was immunoSEQ multiplex PCR, while the TCRdb copy is restricted to in-frame clones and leaves out a portion. The sample yields about 76,000 clones, 80% to 90% seen once. The material was CD4+ or CD8+ T cells sorted from blood, obtained in a trial of the OX40 agonist ivuxolimab. The origin of the receptors is an adult with an advanced solid tumor such as melanoma, head and neck, liver or kidney cancer. Both conserved end residues are part of each CDR3. Each record gives: V gene, D gene, J gene, clone size, CDR3 protein, CDR3 DNA. The D gene is left open where the match is weak. Expanded clones are given a class, and other clones once, few, many or no size at all.

TRBV30	NA	TRBJ2-2	few	CAWARAWTGELFF	TGTGCCTGGGCCCGGGCCTGGACCGGGGAGCTGTTTTTT
TRBV7-2	NA	TRBJ1-3	once	CASSPDRPSGNTIYF	TGTGCCAGCAGCCCCGACAGGCCCTCTGGAAACACCATATATTTT
TRBV7-2	NA	TRBJ2-3	NA	CASSLARQRSTDTQYF	TGTGCCAGCAGCTTAGCTCGCCAGCGGAGCACAGATACGCAGTATTTT
TRBV7-9	NA	TRBJ2-2	NA	CASSATNTGELFF	TGTGCCAGCAGCGCTACGAACACCGGGGAGCTGTTTTTT
TRBV5-1	TRBD2	TRBJ2-7	once	CASSLGAAGLFYEQYF	TGCGCCAGCAGCTTGGGGGCGGCGGGACTATTCTACGAGCAGTACTTC
TRBV5-6	TRBD1	TRBJ1-2	NA	CASSPLTGDYGYTF	TGTGCCAGCAGCCCTCTGACAGGGGACTATGGCTACACCTTC
TRBV7-8	NA	TRBJ2-7	NA	CASSLSGTRYEQYF	TGTGCCAGCAGCCTATCCGGGACAAGGTACGAGCAGTACTTC
TRBV5-1	NA	TRBJ2-2	NA	CASSPLGRGELFF	TGCGCCAGCAGCCCACTCGGACGCGGGGAGCTGTTTTTT
TRBV14	NA	TRBJ1-1	few	CASSQGITNTEAFF	TGTGCCAGCAGCCAAGGGATAACGAACACTGAAGCTTTCTTT
TRBV10-1	TRBD2	TRBJ2-7	NA	CASSESVAGGYEQYF	TGCGCCAGCAGTGAATCAGTAGCGGGAGGATACGAGCAGTACTTC